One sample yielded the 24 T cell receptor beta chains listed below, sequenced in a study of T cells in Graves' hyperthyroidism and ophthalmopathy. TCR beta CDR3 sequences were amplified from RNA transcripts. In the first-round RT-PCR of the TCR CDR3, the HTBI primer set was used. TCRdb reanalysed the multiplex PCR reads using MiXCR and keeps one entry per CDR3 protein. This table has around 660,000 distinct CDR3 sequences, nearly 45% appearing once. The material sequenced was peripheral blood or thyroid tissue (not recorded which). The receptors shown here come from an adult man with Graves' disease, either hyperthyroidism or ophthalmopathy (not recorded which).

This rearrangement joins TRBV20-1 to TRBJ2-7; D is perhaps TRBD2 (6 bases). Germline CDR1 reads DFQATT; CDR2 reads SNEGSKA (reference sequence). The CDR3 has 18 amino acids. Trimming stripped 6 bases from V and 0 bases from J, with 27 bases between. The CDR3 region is CSARSSEMGGPYSYEQYF. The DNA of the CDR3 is TGCAGTGCCCGGAGCTCTGAGATGGGGGGTCCGTACTCCTACGAGCAGTACTTC.

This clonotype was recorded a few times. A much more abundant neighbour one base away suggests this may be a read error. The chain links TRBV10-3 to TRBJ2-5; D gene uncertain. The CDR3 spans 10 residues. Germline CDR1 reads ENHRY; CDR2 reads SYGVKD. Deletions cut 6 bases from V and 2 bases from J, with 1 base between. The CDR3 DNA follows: TGTGCCATCAGGCAAGAGACCCAGTACTTC. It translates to CAIRQETQYF.

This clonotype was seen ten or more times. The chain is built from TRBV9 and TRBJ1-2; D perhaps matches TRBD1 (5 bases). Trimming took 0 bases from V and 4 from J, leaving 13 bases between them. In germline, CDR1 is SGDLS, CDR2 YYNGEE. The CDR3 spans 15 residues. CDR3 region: CASSVGDVTFYGYTF. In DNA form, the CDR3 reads TGTGCCAGCAGCGTAGGGGACGTGACTTTCTATGGCTACACCTTC. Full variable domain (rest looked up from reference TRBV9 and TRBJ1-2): DSGVTQTPKHLITATGQRVTLRCSPRSGDLSVYWYQQSLDQGLQFLIQYYNGEERAKGNILERFSAQQFPDLHSELNLSSLELGDSALYFCASSVGDVTFYGYTFGSGTRLTVV.

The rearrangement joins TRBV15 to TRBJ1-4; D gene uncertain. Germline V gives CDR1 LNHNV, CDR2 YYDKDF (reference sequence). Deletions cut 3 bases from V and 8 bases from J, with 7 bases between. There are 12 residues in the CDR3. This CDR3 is CATSRSGEKLFF. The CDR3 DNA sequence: TGTGCCACCAGCAGGTCTGGGGAAAAACTGTTTTTT.

The DNA of the CDR3 is TGTGCCAGCATAAGACAGCGAGTTTCGGCGAACACCGGGGAGCTGTTTTTT. Translation gives CASIRQRVSANTGELFF. The rearrangement uses TRBV2 and TRBJ2-2, with a tentative D call TRBD1 (5 bases). Trimming took 7 bases from V and 0 from J, leaving 18 bases between them. This CDR3 contains 17 residues. Germline CDR1 SNHLY, CDR2 FYNNEI.

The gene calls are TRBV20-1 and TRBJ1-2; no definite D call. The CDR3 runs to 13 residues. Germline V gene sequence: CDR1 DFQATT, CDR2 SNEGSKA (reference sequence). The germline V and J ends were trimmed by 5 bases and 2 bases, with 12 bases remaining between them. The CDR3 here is CSAAITNNYGYTF. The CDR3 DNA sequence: TGCAGTGCTGCCATTACGAACAACTATGGCTACACCTTC.

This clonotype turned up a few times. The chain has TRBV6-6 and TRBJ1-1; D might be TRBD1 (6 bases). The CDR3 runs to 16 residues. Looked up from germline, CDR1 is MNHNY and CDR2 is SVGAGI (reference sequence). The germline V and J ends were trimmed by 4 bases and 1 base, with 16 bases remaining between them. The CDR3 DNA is TGTGCCAGCAGTTGGGGGGCTGAGGTCGGGAACACTGAAGCTTTCTTT. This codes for CASSWGAEVGNTEAFF.

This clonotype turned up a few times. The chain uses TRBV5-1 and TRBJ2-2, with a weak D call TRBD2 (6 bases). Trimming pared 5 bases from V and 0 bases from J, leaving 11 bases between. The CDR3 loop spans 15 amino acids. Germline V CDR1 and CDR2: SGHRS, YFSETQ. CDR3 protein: CASRAGTSNTGELFF. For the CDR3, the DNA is TGCGCCAGCAGGGCCGGGACTTCGAACACCGGGGAGCTGTTTTTT.

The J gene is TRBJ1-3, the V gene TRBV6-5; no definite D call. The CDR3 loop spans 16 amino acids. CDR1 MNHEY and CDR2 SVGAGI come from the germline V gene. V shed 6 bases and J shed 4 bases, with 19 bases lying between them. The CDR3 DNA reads TGTGCCAGCAGAGCGTATGAGGAGTTGAGGGGAAACACCATATATTTT. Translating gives CASRAYEELRGNTIYF.

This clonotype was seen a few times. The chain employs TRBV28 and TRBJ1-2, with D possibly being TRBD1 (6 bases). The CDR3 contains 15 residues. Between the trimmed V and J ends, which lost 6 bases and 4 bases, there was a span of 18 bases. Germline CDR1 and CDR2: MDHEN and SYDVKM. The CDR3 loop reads CASRSPGDGLYGYTF. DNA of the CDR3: TGTGCCAGCAGATCACCAGGGGACGGACTCTATGGCTACACCTTC.

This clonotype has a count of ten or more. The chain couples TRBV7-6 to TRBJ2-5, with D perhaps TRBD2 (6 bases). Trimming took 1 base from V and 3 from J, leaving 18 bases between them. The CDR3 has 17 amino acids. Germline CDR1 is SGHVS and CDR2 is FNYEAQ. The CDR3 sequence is CASSLGQHRTTKETQYF. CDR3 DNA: TGTGCCAGCAGCTTAGGCCAGCACAGGACTACCAAAGAGACCCAGTACTTC.

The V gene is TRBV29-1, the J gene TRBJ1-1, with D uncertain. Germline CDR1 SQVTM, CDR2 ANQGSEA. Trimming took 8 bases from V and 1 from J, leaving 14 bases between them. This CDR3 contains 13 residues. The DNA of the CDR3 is TGCAGCAGTGAAGTCGGCGGGAACACTGAAGCTTTCTTT. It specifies CSSEVGGNTEAFF.

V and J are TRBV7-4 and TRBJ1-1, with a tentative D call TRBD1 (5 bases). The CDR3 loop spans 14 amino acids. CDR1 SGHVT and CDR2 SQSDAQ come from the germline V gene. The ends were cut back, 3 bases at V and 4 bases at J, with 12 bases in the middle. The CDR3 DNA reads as TGTGCCAGCAGCTTTGAGGGAGGGGTCACTGAAGCTTTCTTT. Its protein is CASSFEGGVTEAFF. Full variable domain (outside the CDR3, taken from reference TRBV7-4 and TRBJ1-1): GAGVSQSPRYKVAKRGRDVALRCDSISGHVTLYWYRQTLGQGSEVLTYSQSDAQRDKSGRPSGRFSAERPERSVSTLKIQRTEQGDSAVYLCASSFEGGVTEAFFGQGTRLTVV.

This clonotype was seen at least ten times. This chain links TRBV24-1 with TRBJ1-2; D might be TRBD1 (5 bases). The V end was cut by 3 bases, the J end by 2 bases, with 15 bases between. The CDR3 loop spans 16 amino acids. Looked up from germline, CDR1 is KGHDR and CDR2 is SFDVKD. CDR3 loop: CATSDVSGLGNYGYTF. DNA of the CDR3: TGTGCCACCAGTGATGTTTCGGGGCTGGGAAACTATGGCTACACCTTC.

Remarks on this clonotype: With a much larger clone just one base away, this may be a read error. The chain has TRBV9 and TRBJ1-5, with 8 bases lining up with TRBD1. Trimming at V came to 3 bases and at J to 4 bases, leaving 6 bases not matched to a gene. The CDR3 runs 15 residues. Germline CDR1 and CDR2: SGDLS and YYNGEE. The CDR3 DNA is TGTGCCAGCAGCGCCGGGGACAGGAGAAATCAGCCCCAGCATTTT. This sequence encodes CASSAGDRRNQPQHF. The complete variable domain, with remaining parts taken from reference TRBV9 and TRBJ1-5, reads DSGVTQTPKHLITATGQRVTLRCSPRSGDLSVYWYQQSLDQGLQFLIQYYNGEERAKGNILERFSAQQFPDLHSELNLSSLELGDSALYFCASSAGDRRNQPQHFGDGTRLSIL.

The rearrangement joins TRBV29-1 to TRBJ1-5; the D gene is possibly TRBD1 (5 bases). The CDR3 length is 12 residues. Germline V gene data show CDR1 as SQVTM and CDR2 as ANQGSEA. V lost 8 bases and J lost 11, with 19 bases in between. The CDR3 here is CSRGRGTGTQHF. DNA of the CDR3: TGCAGCAGAGGGAGGGGTACCGGGACCCAGCATTTT.

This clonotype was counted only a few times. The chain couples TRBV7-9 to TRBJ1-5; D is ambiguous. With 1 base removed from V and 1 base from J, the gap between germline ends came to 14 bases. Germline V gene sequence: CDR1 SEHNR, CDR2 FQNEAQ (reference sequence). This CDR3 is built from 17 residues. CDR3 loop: CASSLGPRLGSNQPQHF. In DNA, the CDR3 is TGTGCCAGCAGCTTAGGACCGAGATTAGGCAGCAATCAGCCCCAGCATTTT.

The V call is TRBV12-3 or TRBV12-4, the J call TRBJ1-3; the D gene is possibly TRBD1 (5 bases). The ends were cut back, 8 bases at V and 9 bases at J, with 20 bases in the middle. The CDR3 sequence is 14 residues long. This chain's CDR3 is CASGRSGGIGTIYF. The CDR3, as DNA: TGTGCCAGCGGTCGAAGCGGGGGAATTGGCACCATATATTTT.

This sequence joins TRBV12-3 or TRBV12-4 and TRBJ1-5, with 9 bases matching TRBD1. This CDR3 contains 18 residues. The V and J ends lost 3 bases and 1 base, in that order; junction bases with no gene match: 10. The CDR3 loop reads CASSFRTPGTGSNQPQHF. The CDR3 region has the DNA TGTGCCAGCAGTTTCCGGACCCCCGGGACAGGGAGCAATCAGCCCCAGCATTTT.

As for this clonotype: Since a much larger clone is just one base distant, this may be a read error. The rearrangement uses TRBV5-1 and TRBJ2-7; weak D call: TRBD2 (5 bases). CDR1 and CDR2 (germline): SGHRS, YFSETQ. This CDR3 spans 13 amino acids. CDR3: CASSLEAGWEQCF. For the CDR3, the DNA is TGCGCCAGCAGCTTGGAAGCAGGATGGGAGCAGTGCTTC.

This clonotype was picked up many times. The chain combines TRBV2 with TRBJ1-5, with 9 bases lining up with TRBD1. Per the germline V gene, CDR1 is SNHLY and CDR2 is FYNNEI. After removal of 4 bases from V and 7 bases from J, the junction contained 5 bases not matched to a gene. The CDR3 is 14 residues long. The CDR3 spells CASSVTGGRQPQHF. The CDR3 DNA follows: TGTGCCAGCAGTGTAACAGGGGGCAGGCAGCCCCAGCATTTT.

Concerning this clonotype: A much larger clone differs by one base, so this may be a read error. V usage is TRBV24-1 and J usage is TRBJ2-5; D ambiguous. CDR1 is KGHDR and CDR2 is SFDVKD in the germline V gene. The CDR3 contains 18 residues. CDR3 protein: CATSDSYAVGRIQEAQYF. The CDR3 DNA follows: TGTGCCACCAGTGATTCGTACGCCGTTGGACGGATACAAGAGGCCCAGTACTTC.

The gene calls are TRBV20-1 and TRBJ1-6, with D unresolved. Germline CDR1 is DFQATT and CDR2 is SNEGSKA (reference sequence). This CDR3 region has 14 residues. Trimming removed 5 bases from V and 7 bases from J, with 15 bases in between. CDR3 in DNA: TGCAGTGCTCCCACCGGGTGGAGCAATTCACCCCTCCACTTT. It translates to CSAPTGWSNSPLHF.

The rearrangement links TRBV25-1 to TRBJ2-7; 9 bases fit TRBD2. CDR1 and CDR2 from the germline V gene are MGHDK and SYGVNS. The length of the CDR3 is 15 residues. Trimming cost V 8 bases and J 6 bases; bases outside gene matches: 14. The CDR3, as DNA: TGTGCCAGCTCACCAAAGAGCGGGGGGCTTGCCGAGCAGTACTTC. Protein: CASSPKSGGLAEQYF.